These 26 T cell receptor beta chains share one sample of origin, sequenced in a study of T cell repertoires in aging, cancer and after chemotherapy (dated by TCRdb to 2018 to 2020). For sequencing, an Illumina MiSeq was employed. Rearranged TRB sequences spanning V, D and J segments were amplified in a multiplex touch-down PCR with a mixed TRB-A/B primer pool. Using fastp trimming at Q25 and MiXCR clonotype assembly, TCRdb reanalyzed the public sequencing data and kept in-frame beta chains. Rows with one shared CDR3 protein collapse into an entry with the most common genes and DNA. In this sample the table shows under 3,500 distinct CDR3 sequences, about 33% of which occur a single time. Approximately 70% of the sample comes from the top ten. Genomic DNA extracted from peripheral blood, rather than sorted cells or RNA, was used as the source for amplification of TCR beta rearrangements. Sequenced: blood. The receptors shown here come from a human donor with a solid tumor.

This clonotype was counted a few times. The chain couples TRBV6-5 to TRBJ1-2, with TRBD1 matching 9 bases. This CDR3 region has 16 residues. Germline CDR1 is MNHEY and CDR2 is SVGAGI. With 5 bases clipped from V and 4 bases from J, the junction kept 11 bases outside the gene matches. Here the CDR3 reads CASSPTTGTGFYGYTF. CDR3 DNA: TGTGCCAGCAGTCCAACAACCGGGACAGGGTTCTATGGCTACACCTTC.

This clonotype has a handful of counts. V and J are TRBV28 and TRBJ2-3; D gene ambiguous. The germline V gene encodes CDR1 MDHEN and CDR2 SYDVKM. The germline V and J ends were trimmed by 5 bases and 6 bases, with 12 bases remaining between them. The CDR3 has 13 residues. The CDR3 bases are TGTGCCAGCAGTCTAACCACCGCGGATACGCAGTATTTT. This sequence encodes CASSLTTADTQYF.

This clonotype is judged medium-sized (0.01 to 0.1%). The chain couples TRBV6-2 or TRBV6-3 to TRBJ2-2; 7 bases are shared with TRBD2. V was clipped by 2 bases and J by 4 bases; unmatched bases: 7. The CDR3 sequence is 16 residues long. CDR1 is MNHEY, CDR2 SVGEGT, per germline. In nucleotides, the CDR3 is TGTGCCAGCAGTTACGAGGCAGGGAGGGTCACCGGGGAGCTGTTTTTT. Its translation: CASSYEAGRVTGELFF.

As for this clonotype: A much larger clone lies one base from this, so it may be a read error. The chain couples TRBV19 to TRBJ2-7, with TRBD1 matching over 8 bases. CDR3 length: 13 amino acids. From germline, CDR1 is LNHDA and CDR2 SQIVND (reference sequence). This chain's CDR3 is CAISTTGVYEQYF. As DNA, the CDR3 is TGTGCCATTAGTACGACAGGGGTATACGAGCAGTACTTC.

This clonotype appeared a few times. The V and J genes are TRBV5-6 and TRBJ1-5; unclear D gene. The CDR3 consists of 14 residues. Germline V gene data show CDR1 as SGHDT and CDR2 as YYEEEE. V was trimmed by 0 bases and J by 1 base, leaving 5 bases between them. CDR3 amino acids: CASSLAASNQPQHF. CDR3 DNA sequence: TGTGCCAGCAGCTTGGCTGCCAGCAATCAGCCCCAGCATTTT.

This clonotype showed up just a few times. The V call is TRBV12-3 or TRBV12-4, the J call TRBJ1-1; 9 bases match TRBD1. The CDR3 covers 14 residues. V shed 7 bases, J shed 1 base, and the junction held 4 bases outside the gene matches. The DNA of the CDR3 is TGTGCCAGCAATTCGGGACAGGGGAACACTGAAGCTTTCTTT. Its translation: CASNSGQGNTEAFF.

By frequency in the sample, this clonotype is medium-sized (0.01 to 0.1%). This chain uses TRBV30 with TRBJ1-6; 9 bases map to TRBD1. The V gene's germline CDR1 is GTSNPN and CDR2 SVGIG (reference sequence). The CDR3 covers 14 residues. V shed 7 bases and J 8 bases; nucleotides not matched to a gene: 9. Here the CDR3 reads CASTRDRADSPLHF. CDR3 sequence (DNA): TGTGCCTCCACGAGGGACAGGGCGGATTCACCCCTCCACTTT.

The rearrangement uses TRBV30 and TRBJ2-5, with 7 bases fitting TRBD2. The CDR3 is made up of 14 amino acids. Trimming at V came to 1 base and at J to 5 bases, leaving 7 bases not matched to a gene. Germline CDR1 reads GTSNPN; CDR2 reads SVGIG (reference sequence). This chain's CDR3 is CAWSGAGRGETQYF. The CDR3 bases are TGTGCCTGGAGTGGGGCAGGGCGGGGGGAGACCCAGTACTTC.

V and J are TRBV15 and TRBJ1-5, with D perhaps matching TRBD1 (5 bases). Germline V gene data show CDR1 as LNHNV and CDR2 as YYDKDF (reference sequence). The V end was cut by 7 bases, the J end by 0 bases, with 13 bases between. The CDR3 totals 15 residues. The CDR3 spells CATTPGLNSNQPQHF. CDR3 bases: TGTGCCACCACCCCGGGACTTAATAGCAATCAGCCCCAGCATTTT. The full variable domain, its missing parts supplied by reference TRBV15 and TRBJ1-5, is DAMVIQNPRYQVTQFGKPVTLSCSQTLNHNVMYWYQQKSSQAPKLLFHYYDKDFNNEADTPDNFQSRRPNTSFCFLDIRSPGLGDTAMYLCATTPGLNSNQPQHFGDGTRLSIL.

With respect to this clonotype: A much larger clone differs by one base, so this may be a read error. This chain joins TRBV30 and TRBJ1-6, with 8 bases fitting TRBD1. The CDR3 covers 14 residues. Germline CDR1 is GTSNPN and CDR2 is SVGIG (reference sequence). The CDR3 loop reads CAWRRQGRNSPFHF. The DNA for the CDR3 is TGTGCCTGGAGACGACAGGGGAGGAATTCACCCTTCCACTTT.

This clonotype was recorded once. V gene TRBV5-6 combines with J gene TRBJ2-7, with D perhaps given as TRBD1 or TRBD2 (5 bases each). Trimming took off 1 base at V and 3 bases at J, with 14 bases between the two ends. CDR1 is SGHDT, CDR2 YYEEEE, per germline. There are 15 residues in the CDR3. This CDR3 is CASSLIGDGIYEQYV. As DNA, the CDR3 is TGTGCCAGCAGCTTGATTGGGGACGGCATCTACGAGCAGTACGTC.

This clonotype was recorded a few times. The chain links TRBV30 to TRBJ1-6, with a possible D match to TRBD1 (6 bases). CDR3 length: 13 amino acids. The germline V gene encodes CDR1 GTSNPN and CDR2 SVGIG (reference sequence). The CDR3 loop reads CAVQGWDNSPLHF. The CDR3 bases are TGTGCTGTCCAGGGGTGGGACAATTCACCCCTCCACTTT.

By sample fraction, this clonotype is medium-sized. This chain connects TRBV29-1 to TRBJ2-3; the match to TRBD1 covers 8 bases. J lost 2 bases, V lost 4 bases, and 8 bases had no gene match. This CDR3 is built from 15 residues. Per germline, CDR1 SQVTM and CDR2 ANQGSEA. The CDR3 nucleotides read TGCAGCGTTGTCCTGCTACAGGGGGACACAGATACGCAGTATTTT. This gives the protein CSVVLLQGDTDTQYF.

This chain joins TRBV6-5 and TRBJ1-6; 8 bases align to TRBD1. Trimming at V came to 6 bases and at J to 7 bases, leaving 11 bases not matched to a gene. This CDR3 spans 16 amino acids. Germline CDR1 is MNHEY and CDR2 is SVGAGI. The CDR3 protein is CASRTQRDRKNSPLHF. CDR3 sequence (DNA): TGTGCCAGCAGGACCCAAAGGGACAGGAAGAATTCACCCCTCCACTTT.

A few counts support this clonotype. CDR3 DNA: TGTGCCTGGAGACCGAAGACAGGCGTGAAGAATCAGCCCCAGCATTTT. Translating it yields CAWRPKTGVKNQPQHF. This chain joins TRBV30 and TRBJ1-5; tentatively, D is TRBD1 (6 bases). Germline CDR1 GTSNPN, CDR2 SVGIG (reference sequence). This CDR3 is built from 16 residues. The V end lost 3 bases, the J end lost 4 bases, and 19 bases lay between the germline ends.

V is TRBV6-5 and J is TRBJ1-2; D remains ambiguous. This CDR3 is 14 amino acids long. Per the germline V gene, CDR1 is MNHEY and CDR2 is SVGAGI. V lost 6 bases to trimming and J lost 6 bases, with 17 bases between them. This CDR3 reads CASRRAYGEHGYTF. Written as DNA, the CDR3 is TGTGCCAGCAGACGCGCATATGGGGAACATGGCTACACCTTC.

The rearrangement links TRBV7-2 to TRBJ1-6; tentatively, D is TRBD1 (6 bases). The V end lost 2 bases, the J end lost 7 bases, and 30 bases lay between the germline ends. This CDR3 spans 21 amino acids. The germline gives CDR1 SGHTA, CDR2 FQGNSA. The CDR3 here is CASSLHPPPRGQRKLNSPLHF. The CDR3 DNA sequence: TGTGCCAGCAGCTTACATCCCCCCCCCCGAGGACAGCGTAAATTAAATTCACCCCTCCACTTT.

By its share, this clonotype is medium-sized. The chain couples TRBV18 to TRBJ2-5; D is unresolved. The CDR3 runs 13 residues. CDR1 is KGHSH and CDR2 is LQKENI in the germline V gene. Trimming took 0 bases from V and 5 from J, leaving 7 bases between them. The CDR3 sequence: CASSPPSSETQYF. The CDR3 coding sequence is TGTGCCAGCTCACCACCTTCGAGCGAGACCCAGTACTTC.

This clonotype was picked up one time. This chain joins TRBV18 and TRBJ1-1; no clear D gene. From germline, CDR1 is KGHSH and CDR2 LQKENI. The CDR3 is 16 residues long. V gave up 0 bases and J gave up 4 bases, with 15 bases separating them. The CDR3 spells CASSPPSLARSTEAFF. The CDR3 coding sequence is TGTGCCAGCTCACCACCGTCCCTCGCCCGATCCACTGAAGCTTTCTTT.

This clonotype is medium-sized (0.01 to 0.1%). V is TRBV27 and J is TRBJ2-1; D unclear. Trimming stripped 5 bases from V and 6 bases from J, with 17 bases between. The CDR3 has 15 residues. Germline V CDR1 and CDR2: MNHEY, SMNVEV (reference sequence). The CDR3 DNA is TGTGCCAGCAGTCCCCAACGGTTGGTATTCAATGAGCAGTTCTTC. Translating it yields CASSPQRLVFNEQFF.

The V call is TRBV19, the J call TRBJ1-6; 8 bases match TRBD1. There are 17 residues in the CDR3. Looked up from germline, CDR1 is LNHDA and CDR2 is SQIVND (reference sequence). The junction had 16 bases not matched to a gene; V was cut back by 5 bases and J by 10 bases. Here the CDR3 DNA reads TGTGCCAGTAGTTATGATACGGGCCTCACAGGGGGATCACCCCTCCACTTT. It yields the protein CASSYDTGLTGGSPLHF.

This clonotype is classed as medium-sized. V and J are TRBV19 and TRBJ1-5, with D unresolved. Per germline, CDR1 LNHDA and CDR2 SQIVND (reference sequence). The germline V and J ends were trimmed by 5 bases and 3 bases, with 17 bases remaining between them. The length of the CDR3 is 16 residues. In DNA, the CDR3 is TGTGCCAGTAGTGGGGTTCAATGGGCCTTCAATCAGCCCCAGCATTTT. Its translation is CASSGVQWAFNQPQHF.

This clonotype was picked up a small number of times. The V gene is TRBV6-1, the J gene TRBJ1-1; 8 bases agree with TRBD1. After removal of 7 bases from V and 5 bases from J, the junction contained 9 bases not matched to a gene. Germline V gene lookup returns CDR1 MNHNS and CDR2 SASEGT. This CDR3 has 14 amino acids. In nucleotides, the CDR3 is TGTGCCAGCACCGGAACAGGGGGTAGGACTGAAGCTTTCTTT. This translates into CASTGTGGRTEAFF.

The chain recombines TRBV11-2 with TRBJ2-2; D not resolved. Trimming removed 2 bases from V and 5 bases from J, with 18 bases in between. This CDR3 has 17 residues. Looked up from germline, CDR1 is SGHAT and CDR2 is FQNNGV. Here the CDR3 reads CASSLRPGTSSTGELFF. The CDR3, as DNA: TGTGCCAGCAGCTTACGTCCAGGAACTTCAAGTACCGGGGAGCTGTTTTTT.

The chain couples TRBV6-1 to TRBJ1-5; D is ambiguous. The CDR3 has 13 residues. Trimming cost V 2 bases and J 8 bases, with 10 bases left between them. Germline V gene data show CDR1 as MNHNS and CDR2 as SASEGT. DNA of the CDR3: TGTGCCAGCAGTGAAAGGGAGGCTAAGCCCCAGCATTTT. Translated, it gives CASSEREAKPQHF.

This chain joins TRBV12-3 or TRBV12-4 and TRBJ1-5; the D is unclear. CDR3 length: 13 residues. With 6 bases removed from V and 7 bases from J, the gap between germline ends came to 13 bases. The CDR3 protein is CASSLGPRQPQHF. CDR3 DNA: TGTGCCAGCAGCCTCGGACCCAGGCAGCCCCAGCATTTT.